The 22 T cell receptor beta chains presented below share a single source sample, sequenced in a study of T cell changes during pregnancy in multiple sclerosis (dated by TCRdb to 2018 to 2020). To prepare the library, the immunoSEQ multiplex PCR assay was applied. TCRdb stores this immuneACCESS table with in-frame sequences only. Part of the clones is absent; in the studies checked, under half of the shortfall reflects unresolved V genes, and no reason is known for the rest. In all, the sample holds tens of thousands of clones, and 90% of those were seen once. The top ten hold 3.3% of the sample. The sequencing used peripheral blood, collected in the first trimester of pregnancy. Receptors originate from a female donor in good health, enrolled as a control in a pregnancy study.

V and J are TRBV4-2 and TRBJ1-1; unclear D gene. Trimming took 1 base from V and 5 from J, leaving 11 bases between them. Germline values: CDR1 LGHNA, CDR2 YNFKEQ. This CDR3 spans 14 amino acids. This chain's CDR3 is CASSQVTEGTEAFF. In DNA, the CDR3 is TGTGCCAGCAGCCAAGTGACGGAGGGAACTGAAGCTTTCTTT.

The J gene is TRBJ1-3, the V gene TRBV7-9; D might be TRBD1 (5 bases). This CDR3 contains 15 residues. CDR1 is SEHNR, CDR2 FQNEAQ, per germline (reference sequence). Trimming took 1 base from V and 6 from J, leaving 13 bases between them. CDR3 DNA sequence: TGTGCCAGCAGCTTAGAGAGTCTTGGACAAAACACCATATATTTT. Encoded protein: CASSLESLGQNTIYF.

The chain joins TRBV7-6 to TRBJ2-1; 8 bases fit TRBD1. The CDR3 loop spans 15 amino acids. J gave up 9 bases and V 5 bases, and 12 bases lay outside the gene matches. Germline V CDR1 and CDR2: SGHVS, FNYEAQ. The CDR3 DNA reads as TGTGCCAGCAGCATTGGACAGGGTTCGATAGGTGAGCAGTTCTTC. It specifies CASSIGQGSIGEQFF.

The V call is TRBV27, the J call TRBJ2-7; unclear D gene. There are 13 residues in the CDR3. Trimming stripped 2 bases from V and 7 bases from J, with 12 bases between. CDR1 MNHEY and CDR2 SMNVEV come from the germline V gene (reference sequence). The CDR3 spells CASSLGAGLEQYF. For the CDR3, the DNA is TGTGCCAGCAGTTTAGGAGCCGGTTTGGAGCAGTACTTC.

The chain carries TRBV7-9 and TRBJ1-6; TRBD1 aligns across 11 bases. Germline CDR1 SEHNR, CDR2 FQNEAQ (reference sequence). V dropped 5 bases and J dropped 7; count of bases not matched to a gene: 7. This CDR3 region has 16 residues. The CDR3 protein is CASSPNRDRGNSPLHF. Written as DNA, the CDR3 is TGTGCCAGCAGCCCAAACCGGGACAGGGGGAATTCACCCCTCCACTTT.

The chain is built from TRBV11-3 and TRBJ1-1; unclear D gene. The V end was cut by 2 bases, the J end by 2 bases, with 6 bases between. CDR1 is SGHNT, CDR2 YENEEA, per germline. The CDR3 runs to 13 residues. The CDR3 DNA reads TGTGCCAGCAGCTTATACAGCAACACTGAAGCTTTCTTT. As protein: CASSLYSNTEAFF.

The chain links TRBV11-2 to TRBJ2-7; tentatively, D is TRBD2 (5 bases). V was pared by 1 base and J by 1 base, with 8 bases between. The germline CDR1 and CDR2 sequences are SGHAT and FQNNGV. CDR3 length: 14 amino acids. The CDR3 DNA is TGTGCCAGCAGCTTAGGCGGCGGGTCCTACGAGCAGTACTTC. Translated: CASSLGGGSYEQYF.

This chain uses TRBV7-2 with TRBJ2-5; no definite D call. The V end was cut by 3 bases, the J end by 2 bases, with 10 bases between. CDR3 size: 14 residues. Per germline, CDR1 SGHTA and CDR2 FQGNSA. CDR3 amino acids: CASSLTPGQETQYF. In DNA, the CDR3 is TGTGCCAGCAGCTTGACACCAGGTCAAGAGACCCAGTACTTC. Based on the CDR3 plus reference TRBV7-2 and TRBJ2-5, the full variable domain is GAGVSQSPSNKVTEKGKDVELRCDPISGHTALYWYRQSLGQGLEFLIYFQGNSAPDKSGLPSDRFSAERTGGSVSTLTIQRTQQEDSAVYLCASSLTPGQETQYFGPGTRLLVL.

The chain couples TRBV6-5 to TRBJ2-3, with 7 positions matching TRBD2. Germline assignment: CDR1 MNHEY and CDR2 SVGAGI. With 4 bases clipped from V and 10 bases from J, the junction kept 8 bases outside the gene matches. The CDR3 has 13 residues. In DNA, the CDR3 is TGTGCCAGCAGTTTAAGACTAGCCAGAGCGCAGTATTTT. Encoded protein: CASSLRLARAQYF.

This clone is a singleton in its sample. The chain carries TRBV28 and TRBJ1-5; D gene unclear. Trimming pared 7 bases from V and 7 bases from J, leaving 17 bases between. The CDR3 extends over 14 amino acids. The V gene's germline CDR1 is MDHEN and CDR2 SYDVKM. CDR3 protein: CASTLAPGRQPQHF. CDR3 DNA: TGTGCCAGCACCTTAGCCCCCGGAAGGCAGCCCCAGCATTTT.

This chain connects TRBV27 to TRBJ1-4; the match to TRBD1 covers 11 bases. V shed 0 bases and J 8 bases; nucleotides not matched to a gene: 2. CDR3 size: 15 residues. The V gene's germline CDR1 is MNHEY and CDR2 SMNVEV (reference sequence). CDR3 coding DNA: TGTGCCAGCAGTTTATCAGGGACAGGGGGGGAAAAACTGTTTTTT. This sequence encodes CASSLSGTGGEKLFF.

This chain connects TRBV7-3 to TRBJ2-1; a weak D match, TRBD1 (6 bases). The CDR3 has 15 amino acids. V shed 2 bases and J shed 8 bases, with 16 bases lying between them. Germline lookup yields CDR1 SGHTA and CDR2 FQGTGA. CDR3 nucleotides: TGTGCCAGCAGCTTAGCCGGGACAAGGAGCCATGAGCAGTTCTTC. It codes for CASSLAGTRSHEQFF. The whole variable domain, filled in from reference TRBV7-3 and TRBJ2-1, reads GAGVSQTPSNKVTEKGKYVELRCDPISGHTALYWYRQSLGQGPEFLIYFQGTGAADDSGLPNDRFFAVRPEGSVSTLKIQRTERGDSAVYLCASSLAGTRSHEQFFGPGTRLTVL.

CDR3 sequence (DNA): TGTGCCAGCAGCGTAGAAGGCGGCCGAAACGAGCAGTACTTC. Its translation is CASSVEGGRNEQYF. The chain recombines TRBV9 with TRBJ2-7; D ambiguous. The CDR3 extends over 14 amino acids. The V gene's germline CDR1 is SGDLS and CDR2 YYNGEE. V lost 0 bases, J lost 5 bases, and 12 bases lay in between.

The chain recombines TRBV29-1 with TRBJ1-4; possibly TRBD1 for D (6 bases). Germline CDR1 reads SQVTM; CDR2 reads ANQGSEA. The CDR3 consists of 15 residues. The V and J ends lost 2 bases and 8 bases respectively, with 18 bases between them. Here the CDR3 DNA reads TGCAGCGTTGAAAGTATGTCGGCGAGGGGGGAAAAACTGTTTTTT. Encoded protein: CSVESMSARGEKLFF.

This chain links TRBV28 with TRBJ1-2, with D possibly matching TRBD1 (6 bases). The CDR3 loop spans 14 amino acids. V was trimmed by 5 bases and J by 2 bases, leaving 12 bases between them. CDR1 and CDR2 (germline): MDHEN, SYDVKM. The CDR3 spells CASSKGGVNYGYTF. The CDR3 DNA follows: TGTGCCAGCAGTAAAGGGGGGGTCAACTATGGCTACACCTTC.

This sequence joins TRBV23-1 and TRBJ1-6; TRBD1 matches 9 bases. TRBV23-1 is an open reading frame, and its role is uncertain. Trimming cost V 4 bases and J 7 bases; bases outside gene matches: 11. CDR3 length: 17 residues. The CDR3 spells CASSPHRGLPRNSPLHF. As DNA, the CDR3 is TGCGCCAGCAGTCCCCACAGGGGGCTCCCGCGAAATTCACCCCTCCACTTT.

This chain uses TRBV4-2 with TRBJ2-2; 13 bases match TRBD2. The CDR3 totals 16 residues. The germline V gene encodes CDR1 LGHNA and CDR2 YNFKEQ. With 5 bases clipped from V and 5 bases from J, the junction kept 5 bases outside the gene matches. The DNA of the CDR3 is TGTGCCAGCAGCAGGACTAGCGGGAGCCGAACCGGGGAGCTGTTTTTT. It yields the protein CASSRTSGSRTGELFF.

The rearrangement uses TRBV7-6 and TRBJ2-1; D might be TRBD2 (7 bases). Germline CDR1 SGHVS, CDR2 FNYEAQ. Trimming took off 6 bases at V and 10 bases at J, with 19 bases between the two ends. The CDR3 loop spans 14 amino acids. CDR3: CASRKGGGGQEQFF. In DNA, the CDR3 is TGTGCCAGCAGAAAGGGGGGAGGGGGTCAGGAGCAGTTCTTC.

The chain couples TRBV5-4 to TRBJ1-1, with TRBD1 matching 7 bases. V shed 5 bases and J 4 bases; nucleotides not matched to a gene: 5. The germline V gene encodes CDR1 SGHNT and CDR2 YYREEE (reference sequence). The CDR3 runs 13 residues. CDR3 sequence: CASSYRGSTEAFF. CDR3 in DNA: TGTGCCAGCAGTTACAGGGGAAGCACTGAAGCTTTCTTT.

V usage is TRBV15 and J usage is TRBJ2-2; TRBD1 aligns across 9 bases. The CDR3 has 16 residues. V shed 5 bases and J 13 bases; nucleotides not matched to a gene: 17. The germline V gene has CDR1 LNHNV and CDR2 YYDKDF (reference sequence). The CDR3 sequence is CATSPPKKGQGLMLFF. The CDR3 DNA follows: TGTGCCACCAGCCCCCCGAAAAAGGGACAGGGTTTAATGCTGTTTTTT.

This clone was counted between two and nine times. DNA for the CDR3: TGTGCCAGCAGCTTAGGAACTAGCGCGACCGGGGAGCTGTTTTTT. Residues: CASSLGTSATGELFF. The genes are TRBV11-2 and TRBJ2-2, with 7 bases matching TRBD2. Germline CDR1 and CDR2: SGHAT and FQNNGV. This CDR3 has 15 amino acids. V lost 1 base and J lost 5; bases outside the gene matches: 4. The whole variable domain, filled in from reference TRBV11-2 and TRBJ2-2, reads EAGVAQSPRYKIIEKRQSVAFWCNPISGHATLYWYQQILGQGPKLLIQFQNNGVVDDSQLPKDRFSAERLKGVDSTLKIQPAKLEDSAVYLCASSLGTSATGELFFGEGSRLTVL.

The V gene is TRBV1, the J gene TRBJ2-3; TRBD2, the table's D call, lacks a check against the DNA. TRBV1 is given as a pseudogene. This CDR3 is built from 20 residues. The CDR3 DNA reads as TGCACCAGCAGCCAAGAGGACAGACTGACTAGCGGGAGAGCGACAGATACGCAGTATTTT. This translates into CTSSQEDRLTSGRATDTQYF.